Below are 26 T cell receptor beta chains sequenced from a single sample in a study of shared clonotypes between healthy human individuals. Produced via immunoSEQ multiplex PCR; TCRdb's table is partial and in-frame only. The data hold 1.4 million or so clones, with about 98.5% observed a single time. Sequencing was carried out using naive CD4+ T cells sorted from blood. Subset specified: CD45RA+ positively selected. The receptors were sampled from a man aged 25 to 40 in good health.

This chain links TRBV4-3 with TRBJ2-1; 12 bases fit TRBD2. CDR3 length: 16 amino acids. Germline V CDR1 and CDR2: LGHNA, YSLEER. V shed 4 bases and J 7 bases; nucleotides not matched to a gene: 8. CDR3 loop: CASSPLLAGGGNEQFF. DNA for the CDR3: TGCGCCAGCAGCCCACTACTAGCGGGAGGTGGGAATGAGCAGTTCTTC.

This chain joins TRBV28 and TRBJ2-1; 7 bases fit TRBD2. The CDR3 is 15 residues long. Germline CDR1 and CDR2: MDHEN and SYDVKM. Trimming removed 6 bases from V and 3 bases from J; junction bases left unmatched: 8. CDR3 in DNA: TGTGCCAGCAGCGGAATCCGGGACTACTACAATGAGCAGTTCTTC. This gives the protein CASSGIRDYYNEQFF.

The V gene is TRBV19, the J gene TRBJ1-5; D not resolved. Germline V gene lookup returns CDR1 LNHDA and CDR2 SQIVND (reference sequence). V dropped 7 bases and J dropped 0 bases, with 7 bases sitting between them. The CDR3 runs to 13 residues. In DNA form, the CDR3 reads TGTGCCAGTACACAAGGTAGCAATCAGCCCCAGCATTTT. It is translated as CASTQGSNQPQHF.

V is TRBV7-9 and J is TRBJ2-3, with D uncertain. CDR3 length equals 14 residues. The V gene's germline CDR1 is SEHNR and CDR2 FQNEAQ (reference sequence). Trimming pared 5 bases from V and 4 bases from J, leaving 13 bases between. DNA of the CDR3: TGTGCCAGCAGCCTCCGCCAGGTGTCAGATACGCAGTATTTT. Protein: CASSLRQVSDTQYF.

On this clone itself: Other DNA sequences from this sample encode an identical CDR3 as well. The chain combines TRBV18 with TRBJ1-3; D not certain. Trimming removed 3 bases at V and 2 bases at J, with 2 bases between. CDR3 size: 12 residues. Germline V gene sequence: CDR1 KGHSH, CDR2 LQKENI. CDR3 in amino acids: CASSPPGNTIYF. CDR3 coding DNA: TGTGCCAGCTCACCCCCTGGAAACACCATATATTTT.

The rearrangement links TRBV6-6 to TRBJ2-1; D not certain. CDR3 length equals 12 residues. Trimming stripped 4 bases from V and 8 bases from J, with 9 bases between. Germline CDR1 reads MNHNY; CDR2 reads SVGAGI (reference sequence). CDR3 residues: CASSSRLDEQFF. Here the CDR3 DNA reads TGTGCCAGCAGTTCTAGGTTGGATGAGCAGTTCTTC.

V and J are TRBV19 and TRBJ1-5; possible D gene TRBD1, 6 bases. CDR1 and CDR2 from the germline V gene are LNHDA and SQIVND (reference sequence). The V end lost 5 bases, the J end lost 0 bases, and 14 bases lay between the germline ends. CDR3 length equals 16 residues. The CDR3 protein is CASSVSTGYSNQPQHF. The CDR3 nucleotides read TGTGCCAGTAGTGTATCGACAGGTTATAGCAATCAGCCCCAGCATTTT.

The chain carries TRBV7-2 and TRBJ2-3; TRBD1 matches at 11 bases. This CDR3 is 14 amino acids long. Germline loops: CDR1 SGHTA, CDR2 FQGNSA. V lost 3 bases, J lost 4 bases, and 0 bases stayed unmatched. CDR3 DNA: TGTGCCAGCAGCTTGGGACAGGGGGCAGATACGCAGTATTTT. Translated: CASSLGQGADTQYF.

This chain's CDR3 is CASSLGMGEQYF. In DNA, the CDR3 is TGTGCCAGCAGCTTAGGGATGGGTGAGCAGTACTTC. This sequence joins TRBV7-9 and TRBJ2-7, with D unclear. The CDR3 contains 12 residues. CDR1 is SEHNR, CDR2 FQNEAQ, per germline (reference sequence). Trimming took off 1 base at V and 7 bases at J, with 8 bases between the two ends.

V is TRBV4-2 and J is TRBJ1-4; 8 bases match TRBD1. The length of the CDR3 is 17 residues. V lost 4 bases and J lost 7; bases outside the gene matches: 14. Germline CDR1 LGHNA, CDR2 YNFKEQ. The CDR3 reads CASSPGVGGQEGEKLFF. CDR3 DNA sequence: TGTGCCAGCAGCCCGGGCGTTGGGGGACAGGAGGGTGAAAAACTGTTTTTT.

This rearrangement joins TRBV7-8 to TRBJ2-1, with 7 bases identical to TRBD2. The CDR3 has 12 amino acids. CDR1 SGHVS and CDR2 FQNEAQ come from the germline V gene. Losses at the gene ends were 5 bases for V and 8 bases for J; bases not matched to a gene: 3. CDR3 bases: TGTGCCAGCAGCCAGGGAGGGGATGAGCAGTTCTTC. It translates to CASSQGGDEQFF.

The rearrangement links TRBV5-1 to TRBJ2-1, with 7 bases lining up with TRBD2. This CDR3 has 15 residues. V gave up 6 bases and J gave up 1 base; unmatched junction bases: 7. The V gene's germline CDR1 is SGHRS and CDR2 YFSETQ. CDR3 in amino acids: CASTQAGLSYNEQFF. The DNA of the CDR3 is TGCGCCAGCACTCAAGCGGGGCTATCCTACAATGAGCAGTTCTTC.

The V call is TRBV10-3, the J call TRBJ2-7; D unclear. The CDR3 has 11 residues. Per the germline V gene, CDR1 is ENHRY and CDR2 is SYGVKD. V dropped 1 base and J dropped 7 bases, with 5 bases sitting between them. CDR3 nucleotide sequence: TGTGCCATCAGTGAGTTAGGGGAGCAGTACTTC. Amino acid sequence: CAISELGEQYF.

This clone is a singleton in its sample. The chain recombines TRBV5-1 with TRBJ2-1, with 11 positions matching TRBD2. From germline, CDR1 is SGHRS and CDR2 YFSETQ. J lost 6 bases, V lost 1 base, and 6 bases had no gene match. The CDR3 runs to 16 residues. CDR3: CASSLFSGRASNEQFF. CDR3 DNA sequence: TGCGCCAGCAGCTTGTTTAGCGGGAGGGCGAGCAATGAGCAGTTCTTC.

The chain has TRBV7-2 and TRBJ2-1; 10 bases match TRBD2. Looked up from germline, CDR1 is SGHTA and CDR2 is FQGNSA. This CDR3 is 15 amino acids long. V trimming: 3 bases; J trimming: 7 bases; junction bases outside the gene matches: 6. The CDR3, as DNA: TGTGCCAGCAGCTTCGTAGCGGGAGGCCGTAATGAGCAGTTCTTC. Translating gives CASSFVAGGRNEQFF.

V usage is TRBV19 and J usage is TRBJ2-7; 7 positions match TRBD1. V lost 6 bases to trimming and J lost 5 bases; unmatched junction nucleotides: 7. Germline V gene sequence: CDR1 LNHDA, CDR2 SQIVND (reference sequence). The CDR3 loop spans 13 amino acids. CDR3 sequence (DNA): TGTGCCAGTAGCACCGGGACAGTCAACGAGCAGTACTTC. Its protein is CASSTGTVNEQYF. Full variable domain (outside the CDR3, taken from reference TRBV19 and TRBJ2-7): DGGITQSPKYLFRKEGQNVTLSCEQNLNHDAMYWYRQDPGQGLRLIYYSQIVNDFQKGDIAEGYSVSREKKESFPLTVTSAQKNPTAFYLCASSTGTVNEQYFGPGTRLTVT.

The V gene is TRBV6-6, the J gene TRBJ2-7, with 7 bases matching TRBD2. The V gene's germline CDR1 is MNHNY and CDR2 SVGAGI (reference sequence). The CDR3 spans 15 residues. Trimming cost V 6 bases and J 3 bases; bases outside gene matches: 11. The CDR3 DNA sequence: TGTGCCAGCAGCCAGGAGGCTAGCGGAGTCTACGAGCAGTACTTC. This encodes CASSQEASGVYEQYF.

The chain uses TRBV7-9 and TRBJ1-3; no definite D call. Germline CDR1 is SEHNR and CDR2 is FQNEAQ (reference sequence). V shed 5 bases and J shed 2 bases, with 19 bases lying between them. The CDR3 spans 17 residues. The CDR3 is CASSPPQRGYAGNTIYF. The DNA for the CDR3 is TGTGCCAGCAGCCCCCCCCAAAGAGGGTACGCTGGAAACACCATATATTTT.

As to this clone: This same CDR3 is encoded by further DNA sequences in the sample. CDR3 bases: TGTGCCAGCAGTCTTTCGGGCTATGGCTACACCTTC. Its protein product is CASSLSGYGYTF. The chain links TRBV28 to TRBJ1-2; no reliable D call. With 5 bases removed from V and 4 bases from J, the gap between germline ends came to 8 bases. Germline loops: CDR1 MDHEN, CDR2 SYDVKM. The CDR3 is 12 amino acids.

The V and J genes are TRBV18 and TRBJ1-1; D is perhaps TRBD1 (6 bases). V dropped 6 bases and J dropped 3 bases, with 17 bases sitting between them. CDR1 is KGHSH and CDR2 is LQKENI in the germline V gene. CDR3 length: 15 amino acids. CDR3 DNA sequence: TGTGCCAGCTCTCCTCAGAGAGGGGGGCACACTGAAGCTTTCTTT. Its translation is CASSPQRGGHTEAFF.

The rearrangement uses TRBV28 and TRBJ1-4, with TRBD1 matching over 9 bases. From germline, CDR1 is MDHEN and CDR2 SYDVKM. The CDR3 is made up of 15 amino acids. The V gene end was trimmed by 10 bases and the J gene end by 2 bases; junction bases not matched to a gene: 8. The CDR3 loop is CATNRGPGTNEKLFF. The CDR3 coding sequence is TGTGCCACGAACAGGGGGCCGGGCACTAATGAAAAACTGTTTTTT.

The CDR3 DNA is TGTGCCAGCAGCCAGAGGACTGGATACAATGAGCAGTTCTTC. Amino acids: CASSQRTGYNEQFF. V and J are TRBV7-8 and TRBJ2-1; tentative D call: TRBD2 (5 bases). The CDR3 is 14 residues long. CDR1 and CDR2 from the germline V gene are SGHVS and FQNEAQ. Trimming shortened V by 5 bases and J by 4 bases, and 12 bases separated the two germline ends.

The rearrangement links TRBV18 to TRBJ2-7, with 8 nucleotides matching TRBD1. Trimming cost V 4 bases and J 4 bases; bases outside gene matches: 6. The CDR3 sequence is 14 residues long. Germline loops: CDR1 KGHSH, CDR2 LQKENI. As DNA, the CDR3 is TGTGCCAGCTCACGACAGGGGACAAAATACGAGCAGTACTTC. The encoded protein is CASSRQGTKYEQYF.

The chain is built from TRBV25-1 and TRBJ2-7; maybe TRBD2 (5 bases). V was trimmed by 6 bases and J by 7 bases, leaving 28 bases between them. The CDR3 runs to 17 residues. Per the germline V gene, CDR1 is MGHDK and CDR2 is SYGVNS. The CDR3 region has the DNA TGTGCCAGCAGGCCACCCGAGAGGGTGGGCACTACGTTTGAGCAGTACTTC. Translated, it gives CASRPPERVGTTFEQYF.

The CDR3 sequence: CASSPGTGGRGANVLTF. As DNA, the CDR3 is TGTGCCAGCTCACCAGGGACAGGGGGCCGTGGGGCCAACGTCCTGACTTTC. The chain uses TRBV18 and TRBJ2-6; 12 bases line up with TRBD1. CDR1 is KGHSH and CDR2 is LQKENI in the germline V gene. This CDR3 is 17 amino acids long. V shed 2 bases and J 3 bases; nucleotides not matched to a gene: 2.

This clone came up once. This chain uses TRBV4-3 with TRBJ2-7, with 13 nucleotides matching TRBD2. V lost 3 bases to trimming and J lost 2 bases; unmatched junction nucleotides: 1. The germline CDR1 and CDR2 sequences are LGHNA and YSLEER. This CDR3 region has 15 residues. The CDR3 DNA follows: TGCGCCAGCAGCCAGGGACTAGCGGGAACCTACGAGCAGTACTTC. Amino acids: CASSQGLAGTYEQYF.